A selection of T cell receptor beta chains follows, all from one sample in a study of CD8 T cells in Susac syndrome. In TCRdb, the immunoSEQ multiplex PCR reads were re-called with MiXCR into one record per CDR3 protein. The sample lists around 200,000 distinct CDR3 sequences; 85% to 95% were seen once. Sequencing was done on a sample of CD4+ T cells from PBMCs. These receptors were taken from a human donor in good health. Each CDR3 is given with its conserved first and last residue. A D gene is named only where the DNA matches it firmly. Only part of the rows carry a size: once, few, many, or a class if the clone is expanded.

clone size	V gene	J gene	D gene	CDR3 protein	CDR3 DNA
.	TRBV3-1	TRBJ2-1	TRBD2	CASSLGGGLGFF	TGTGCCAGCAGCCTGGGCGGGGGGCTGGGCTTCTTC
.	TRBV20-1	TRBJ1-6	.	CSADRDLHHF	TGCAGTGCTGACCGGGACCTGCACCACTTT
.	TRBV20-1	TRBJ2-1	TRBD2	CSAVLARDYNEQFF	TGCAGTGCCGTACTAGCGAGAGACTACAATGAGCAGTTCTTC
.	TRBV24-1	TRBJ2-3	.	CATSESDITDTQYF	TGTGCCACCAGTGAGTCGGACATCACAGATACGCAGTATTTT
.	TRBV11-3	TRBJ2-1	.	CASSGGLHYNEQFF	TGTGCCAGCAGCGGGGGACTCCACTACAATGAGCAGTTCTTC
.	TRBV7-3	TRBJ2-5	TRBD2	CASSKTFGGGQETQYF	TGTGCCAGCAGCAAAACCTTCGGCGGGGGACAAGAGACCCAGTACTTC
.	TRBV3-1	TRBJ2-2	TRBD2	CASSRKTSGRAANTGELFF	TGTGCCAGCAGCCGGAAGACTAGCGGGAGGGCCGCGAACACCGGGGAGCTGTTTTTT
once	TRBV11-1	TRBJ2-3	TRBD2	CASSLGTRTDTQYF	TGTGCCAGCAGCTTAGGGACTAGGACAGATACGCAGTATTTT
.	TRBV18	TRBJ1-1	.	CASSKESGTHTEAFF	TGTGCCAGCTCCAAGGAAAGTGGCACTCACACTGAAGCTTTCTTT
.	TRBV7-9	TRBJ2-1	.	CASSLALDAGEQFF	TGTGCCAGCAGCTTAGCGCTCGACGCCGGGGAGCAGTTCTTC
.	TRBV20-1	TRBJ1-1	.	CSARLHQPGTEAFF	TGCAGTGCTAGGTTACACCAACCGGGGACTGAAGCTTTCTTT
.	TRBV14	TRBJ1-1	.	CASSQRGLWAFF	TGTGCCAGCAGCCAAAGGGGACTGTGGGCTTTCTTT
once	TRBV6-1	TRBJ2-1	TRBD2	CASSKLADHSYNEQFF	TGTGCCAGCAGTAAACTAGCGGACCATTCCTACAATGAGCAGTTCTTC
.	TRBV5-4	TRBJ2-5	.	CASSFLRIRDGQETQYF	TGTGCCAGCAGCTTTTTAAGGATACGGGACGGCCAAGAGACCCAGTACTTC
.	TRBV2	TRBJ2-1	TRBD2	CASRRESSYNEQFF	TGTGCCAGCAGGCGGGAGAGCTCCTACAATGAGCAGTTCTTC
.	TRBV7-2	TRBJ2-3	.	CASSLGADTDTQYF	TGTGCCAGCAGCCTCGGGGCGGACACAGATACGCAGTATTTT
.	TRBV20-1	TRBJ1-1	.	CSAARGIEAFF	TGCAGTGCTGCTCGGGGGATTGAAGCTTTCTTT
.	TRBV5-4	TRBJ1-1	TRBD1	CASRRTGGKPNTEAFF	TGTGCCAGCAGGAGGACAGGGGGCAAACCAAACACTGAAGCTTTCTTT
.	TRBV3-1	TRBJ2-3	TRBD2	CASSQDIAGITDTQYF	TGTGCCAGCAGCCAAGACATAGCGGGGATCACAGATACGCAGTATTTT
once	TRBV15	TRBJ1-2	.	CATSKTGTPLYGYTF	TGTGCCACCAGCAAGACCGGGACACCCTTGTATGGCTACACCTTC
.	TRBV9	TRBJ2-2	.	CASSPVPGHPPGELFF	TGTGCCAGCAGCCCCGTCCCGGGACACCCGCCCGGGGAGCTGTTTTTT
.	TRBV30	TRBJ2-2	.	CAWSQKQGGGYTGELFF	TGTGCCTGGAGTCAGAAACAGGGGGGAGGGTACACCGGGGAGCTGTTTTTT
.	TRBV15	TRBJ1-2	TRBD1	CATSRDGRGQGYTF	TGTGCCACCAGCAGAGATGGCAGGGGGCAAGGCTACACCTTC
.	TRBV7-2	TRBJ1-5	TRBD1	CASSYPGQPQPQHF	TGTGCCAGCAGTTACCCGGGACAGCCGCAGCCCCAGCATTTT
.	TRBV18	TRBJ1-1	.	CASSTRGNTEAFF	TGTGCCAGCTCAACCCGGGGAAACACTGAAGCTTTCTTT
.	TRBV20-1	TRBJ2-1	.	CSADLPTAGYNEQFF	TGCAGTGCTGACCTTCCTACGGCGGGTTACAATGAGCAGTTCTTC
.	TRBV12-3/TRBV12-4	TRBJ1-4	.	CASRDYTEKEKLFF	TGTGCCAGCAGGGACTACACGGAGAAGGAAAAACTGTTTTTT
.	TRBV7-2	TRBJ2-5	.	CASSLVRGRGEETQYF	TGTGCCAGCAGCTTAGTAAGGGGCAGGGGAGAAGAGACCCAGTACTTC
.	TRBV29-1	TRBJ2-5	TRBD2	CSVGTSPNQETQYF	TGCAGCGTCGGGACTAGCCCAAACCAAGAGACCCAGTACTTC
once	TRBV12-3/TRBV12-4	TRBJ1-1	.	CASSPRRIYDTEAFF	TGTGCCAGCAGTCCCAGACGGATCTATGACACTGAAGCTTTCTTT
once	TRBV20-1	TRBJ2-5	TRBD1	CSALRDRGRETQYF	TGCAGTGCTCTGAGGGACAGGGGGCGGGAGACCCAGTACTTC
.	TRBV29-1	TRBJ1-2	.	CSVETKPGLDGYTF	TGCAGCGTTGAGACCAAACCCGGGTTGGATGGCTACACCTTC
.	TRBV30	TRBJ1-5	.	CAWGQSNQPQHF	TGTGCCTGGGGACAGAGCAATCAGCCCCAGCATTTT
.	TRBV2	TRBJ2-2	TRBD1	CASRIRTGQFNGELFF	TGTGCCAGCAGGATCCGGACAGGGCAATTTAACGGGGAGCTGTTTTTT
.	TRBV5-1	TRBJ2-2	TRBD1	CASEAGQGAGTGELFF	TGCGCCAGCGAGGCGGGACAGGGGGCTGGCACCGGGGAGCTGTTTTTT
.	TRBV20-1	TRBJ2-5	TRBD1	CSADRDTGVKTQYF	TGCAGTGCTGACAGGGACACCGGGGTGAAGACCCAGTACTTC
once	TRBV20-1	TRBJ1-1	.	CSASLGGTEAFF	TGCAGTGCCAGTTTGGGGGGCACTGAAGCTTTCTTT
.	TRBV18	TRBJ2-3	.	CASSRGSKDTQYF	TGTGCCAGCTCACGAGGGTCTAAAGATACGCAGTATTTT
few	TRBV18	TRBJ2-7	TRBD1	CASSPRTGTYEQYF	TGTGCCAGCTCACCGCGGACAGGCACCTACGAGCAGTACTTC
once	TRBV15	TRBJ1-2	.	CATSRDKQVNYGYTF	TGTGCCACCAGCAGAGACAAGCAGGTCAACTATGGCTACACCTTC
.	TRBV6-6	TRBJ2-1	.	CASSYAGDGEQFF	TGTGCCAGCAGTTACGCGGGTGACGGTGAGCAGTTCTTC
.	TRBV4-3	TRBJ2-3	.	CASSQDPEMGQYF	TGCGCCAGCAGCCAAGATCCGGAAATGGGGCAGTATTTT
.	TRBV11-2	TRBJ1-1	.	CASSKRTDEAFF	TGTGCCAGCAGCAAACGGACGGATGAAGCTTTCTTT
.	TRBV13	TRBJ2-7	.	CASSLGRGSSYEQYF	TGTGCCAGCAGCTTAGGTAGGGGAAGCTCCTACGAGCAGTACTTC
few	TRBV12-3/TRBV12-4	TRBJ1-1	.	CASSPLDTEAFF	TGTGCCAGCAGTCCGCTTGACACTGAAGCTTTCTTT
.	TRBV12-3/TRBV12-4	TRBJ2-1	TRBD2	CASSFSVAGDEQFF	TGTGCCAGCAGTTTCTCGGTAGCGGGCGATGAGCAGTTCTTC
.	TRBV3-1	TRBJ2-5	.	CASSHEDQYF	TGTGCCAGCAGCCACGAGGACCAGTACTTC
once	TRBV18	TRBJ2-5	.	CASSPDYKETQYF	TGTGCCAGCTCACCGGACTACAAGGAGACCCAGTACTTC